This T cell receptor (beta chain) was sequenced during a study of T-cell reconstitution after alpha-beta-depleted transplantation in children. Library preparation (for TCRbeta) was performed with unique molecular identifiers. TCRdb ran MiXCR on the PCR reads and lists one entry per CDR3 protein. Of under 450,000 distinct CDR3 sequences listed, 16% are singletons. V was shortened by 3 bases and J by 0 bases, with 3 bases between the two germline ends. There are 14 residues in the CDR3. CDR1 is LGHNA and CDR2 is YSLEER in the germline V gene. Sample: PBMCs, mostly from graft donor cells, taken 360 days after TCRalphabeta/CD19-depleted stem cell transplant. V gene TRBV4-3 combines with J gene TRBJ2-6, with D unresolved. This clonotype originated in a boy less than two years old who had a stem cell transplant for Wiskott-Aldrich syndrome, so the T cells may come from the graft donor. The CDR3 nucleotides are TGCGCCAGCAGCCAGGTCTCTGGGGCCAACGTCCTGACTTTC. This translates into CASSQVSGANVLTF.